The rows below give T cell receptor beta chains drawn from one sample of a study of Graves' ophthalmopathy and Graves' hyperthyroidism. TCRdb re-called the multiplex PCR reads with MiXCR, one entry per CDR3 protein. The data show over a million distinct CDR3 sequences, about 38% seen once. Sequencing input: peripheral blood or thyroid tissue (not recorded which). The receptors were gathered from an adult man with Graves' hyperthyroidism. Each CDR3 is given with its conserved first and last residue. D genes are given only for firm matches. Rows give clone size only sometimes, using once, few, many, or a class for an expanded clone.

V gene: TRBV7-3
J gene: TRBJ1-5
CDR3 length: 15
clone size: few
D gene: TRBD1
CDR3 protein: CASSQEDRAGEPQHF
CDR3 DNA: TGCGCCAGCAGCCAAGAGGACAGGGCGGGAGAGCCCCAGCATTTT

V gene: TRBV7-9
J gene: TRBJ2-7
CDR3 length: 17
clone size: many
D gene: TRBD1
CDR3 protein: CASSLGLTRQGSNEQYF
CDR3 DNA: TGTGCCAGCAGCTTAGGACTGACCCGACAGGGGAGCAACGAGCAGTACTTC

V gene: TRBV5-5
J gene: TRBJ1-2
CDR3 length: 13
clone size: many
D gene: NA
CDR3 protein: CASSLDGHYGYTF
CDR3 DNA: TGTGCCAGCAGCTTGGACGGACACTATGGCTACACCTTC

V gene: TRBV10-3
J gene: TRBJ2-7
CDR3 length: 11
clone size: NA
D gene: NA
CDR3 protein: CAPLGPYEQYF
CDR3 DNA: TGTGCCCCCCTCGGTCCCTACGAGCAGTACTTC

V gene: TRBV5-1
J gene: TRBJ2-6
CDR3 length: 18
clone size: NA
D gene: NA
CDR3 protein: CASSLAAGALSGANVLTF
CDR3 DNA: TGCGCCAGCAGCTTGGCCGCAGGGGCGCTCTCTGGGGCCAACGTCCTGACTTTC

V gene: TRBV7-2
J gene: TRBJ1-1
CDR3 length: 15
clone size: many
D gene: NA
CDR3 protein: CASSLESGSSTEAFF
CDR3 DNA: TGTGCCAGCAGCTTAGAATCGGGGAGTAGCACTGAAGCTTTCTTT

V gene: TRBV14
J gene: TRBJ1-1
CDR3 length: 13
clone size: NA
D gene: NA
CDR3 protein: CASQTLQNTEAFF
CDR3 DNA: TGTGCCAGCCAAACATTACAGAACACTGAAGCTTTCTTT

V gene: TRBV15
J gene: TRBJ1-5
CDR3 length: 13
clone size: many
D gene: NA
CDR3 protein: CATSGVGGQPQHF
CDR3 DNA: TGTGCCACCAGCGGAGTTGGGGGCCAGCCCCAGCATTTT

V gene: TRBV12-3/TRBV12-4
J gene: TRBJ2-7
CDR3 length: 15
clone size: few
D gene: NA
CDR3 protein: CASSLSLAGGWEQYF
CDR3 DNA: TGTGCCAGCAGTTTATCACTAGCCGGCGGATGGGAGCAGTACTTC

V gene: TRBV29-1
J gene: TRBJ2-7
CDR3 length: 13
clone size: NA
D gene: TRBD2
CDR3 protein: CSVERGSRYEQYF
CDR3 DNA: TGCAGCGTCGAGCGGGGGAGCAGGTACGAGCAGTACTTC

V gene: TRBV2
J gene: TRBJ1-3
CDR3 length: 15
clone size: many
D gene: NA
CDR3 protein: CASRAGQFSGNTIYF
CDR3 DNA: TGTGCCAGCAGAGCAGGACAGTTCTCTGGAAACACCATATATTTT

V gene: TRBV10-3
J gene: TRBJ2-7
CDR3 length: 18
clone size: NA
D gene: TRBD1
CDR3 protein: CAISEGSAGPGQGYEQYF
CDR3 DNA: TGTGCCATCAGTGAAGGCAGCGCGGGCCCGGGACAGGGTTACGAGCAGTACTTC

V gene: TRBV2
J gene: TRBJ2-5
CDR3 length: 13
clone size: many
D gene: NA
CDR3 protein: CASSSHFQETQYF
CDR3 DNA: TGTGCCAGCAGTAGCCACTTCCAAGAGACCCAGTACTTC

V gene: TRBV5-1
J gene: TRBJ1-6
CDR3 length: 16
clone size: NA
D gene: TRBD1
CDR3 protein: CASSFPGTGGDSPLHF
CDR3 DNA: TGCGCCAGCAGCTTTCCAGGGACAGGGGGCGACTCACCCCTCCACTTT

V gene: TRBV10-3
J gene: TRBJ1-6
CDR3 length: 14
clone size: NA
D gene: NA
CDR3 protein: CASSVLAANSPLHF
CDR3 DNA: TGTGCCAGCAGTGTTTTGGCAGCGAATTCACCCCTCCACTTT

V gene: TRBV7-9
J gene: TRBJ2-5
CDR3 length: 17
clone size: many
D gene: NA
CDR3 protein: CASSPDASGGGVGTQYF
CDR3 DNA: TGTGCCAGCAGCCCCGACGCTAGCGGAGGGGGTGTCGGGACCCAGTACTTC

V gene: TRBV7-2
J gene: TRBJ2-7
CDR3 length: 14
clone size: NA
D gene: NA
CDR3 protein: CACSPRRYGYEQYF
CDR3 DNA: TGTGCCTGCAGTCCCAGACGTTATGGCTACGAGCAGTACTTC

V gene: TRBV20-1
J gene: TRBJ2-7
CDR3 length: 16
clone size: NA
D gene: NA
CDR3 protein: CSARGGRIVSSYEQYF
CDR3 DNA: TGCAGTGCTAGAGGGGGCCGGATTGTAAGCTCCTACGAGCAGTACTTC

V gene: TRBV20-1
J gene: TRBJ1-2
CDR3 length: 14
clone size: NA
D gene: TRBD1
CDR3 protein: CSASGQGTTIGYTF
CDR3 DNA: TGCAGTGCTTCCGGACAGGGGACAACTATAGGCTACACCTTC

V gene: TRBV7-2
J gene: TRBJ1-6
CDR3 length: 17
clone size: few
D gene: NA
CDR3 protein: CASSSDRAGSYNSPLHF
CDR3 DNA: TGTGCCAGCAGTTCCGACAGAGCAGGGTCCTATAATTCACCCCTCCACTTT

V gene: TRBV19
J gene: TRBJ2-2
CDR3 length: 16
clone size: many
D gene: TRBD1
CDR3 protein: CASSIRPGTGAGELFF
CDR3 DNA: TGTGCCAGTAGTATCCGACCCGGGACAGGGGCCGGGGAGCTGTTTTTT

V gene: TRBV7-2
J gene: TRBJ1-2
CDR3 length: 15
clone size: NA
D gene: NA
CDR3 protein: CASSLQGEERYGYTF
CDR3 DNA: TGTGCCAGCAGCCTACAGGGTGAGGAACGGTATGGCTACACCTTC

V gene: TRBV9
J gene: TRBJ1-2
CDR3 length: 16
clone size: many
D gene: NA
CDR3 protein: CASSGLRTAQGYGYTF
CDR3 DNA: TGTGCCAGCAGCGGTCTCCGGACAGCCCAAGGCTATGGCTACACCTTC

V gene: TRBV5-6
J gene: TRBJ2-5
CDR3 length: 15
clone size: many
D gene: TRBD1
CDR3 protein: CASSFSDRGRETQYF
CDR3 DNA: TGTGCCAGCAGCTTCTCTGACAGGGGCCGAGAGACCCAGTACTTC

V gene: TRBV15
J gene: TRBJ2-2
CDR3 length: 19
clone size: few
D gene: TRBD2
CDR3 protein: CATSRPNGGRGGAPGELFF
CDR3 DNA: TGTGCCACCAGCAGGCCCAATGGCGGTCGCGGGGGGGCCCCCGGGGAGCTGTTTTTT

V gene: TRBV7-9
J gene: TRBJ1-2
CDR3 length: 12
clone size: NA
D gene: NA
CDR3 protein: CASSKLAGGNTF
CDR3 DNA: TGTGCCAGCAGCAAACTAGCGGGAGGCAACACCTTC

V gene: TRBV10-3
J gene: TRBJ1-5
CDR3 length: 18
clone size: NA
D gene: TRBD1
CDR3 protein: CAILSPAGQGPLDQPQHF
CDR3 DNA: TGTGCCATCTTGTCACCTGCGGGACAGGGACCTCTAGATCAGCCCCAGCATTTT

V gene: TRBV9
J gene: TRBJ1-5
CDR3 length: 15
clone size: NA
D gene: TRBD1
CDR3 protein: CASSTTGARNQPQHF
CDR3 DNA: TGTGCCAGCAGCACGACAGGGGCCCGCAATCAGCCCCAGCATTTT

V gene: TRBV6-5
J gene: TRBJ1-5
CDR3 length: 13
clone size: few
D gene: NA
CDR3 protein: CASSLTPRQPQHF
CDR3 DNA: TGTGCCAGCAGCCTCACCCCGAGGCAGCCCCAGCATTTT

V gene: TRBV2
J gene: TRBJ2-7
CDR3 length: 13
clone size: NA
D gene: TRBD2
CDR3 protein: CASTRPRGGEQYF
CDR3 DNA: TGTGCCAGCACGAGACCCCGGGGGGGGGAGCAGTACTTC

V gene: TRBV7-9
J gene: TRBJ2-7
CDR3 length: 14
clone size: many
D gene: TRBD1
CDR3 protein: CASSFGDRPSEQYF
CDR3 DNA: TGTGCCAGCAGCTTTGGGGACAGGCCTAGCGAGCAGTACTTC

V gene: TRBV19
J gene: TRBJ1-3
CDR3 length: 13
clone size: many
D gene: NA
CDR3 protein: CASTWTAGNTIYF
CDR3 DNA: TGTGCCAGTACGTGGACAGCTGGAAACACCATATATTTT

V gene: TRBV20-1
J gene: TRBJ1-1
CDR3 length: 12
clone size: many
D gene: NA
CDR3 protein: CSAERTNTEAFF
CDR3 DNA: TGCAGTGCGGAACGGACGAACACTGAAGCTTTCTTT

V gene: TRBV20-1
J gene: TRBJ2-3
CDR3 length: 12
clone size: NA
D gene: NA
CDR3 protein: CSASARTDTQYF
CDR3 DNA: TGCAGTGCTAGCGCTCGCACAGATACGCAGTATTTT

V gene: TRBV19
J gene: TRBJ2-3
CDR3 length: 13
clone size: NA
D gene: NA
CDR3 protein: CASSSGFGDTQYF
CDR3 DNA: TGTGCCAGTAGTAGCGGATTCGGGGATACGCAGTATTTT

V gene: TRBV7-2
J gene: TRBJ1-2
CDR3 length: 17
clone size: many
D gene: TRBD1
CDR3 protein: CASSLGQGAYVDYGYTF
CDR3 DNA: TGTGCCAGCAGCTTAGGACAGGGGGCCTACGTCGACTATGGCTACACCTTC

V gene: TRBV5-4
J gene: TRBJ1-4
CDR3 length: 18
clone size: NA
D gene: TRBD1
CDR3 protein: CASSLAGEGARTNEKLFF
CDR3 DNA: TGTGCCAGCAGCTTGGCTGGGGAGGGGGCGAGAACTAATGAAAAACTGTTTTTT

V gene: TRBV19
J gene: TRBJ1-5
CDR3 length: 17
clone size: many
D gene: TRBD1
CDR3 protein: CASSTFRDRARNQPQHF
CDR3 DNA: TGTGCCAGTAGTACCTTTCGAGACAGGGCCCGCAATCAGCCCCAGCATTTT

V gene: TRBV24-1
J gene: TRBJ1-5
CDR3 length: 15
clone size: NA
D gene: NA
CDR3 protein: CAASDRFSPLQPQHF
CDR3 DNA: TGTGCCGCCAGTGACCGCTTCTCACCGCTCCAGCCCCAGCATTTT

V gene: TRBV19
J gene: TRBJ2-6
CDR3 length: 13
clone size: NA
D gene: NA
CDR3 protein: CALSTAGANVLTF
CDR3 DNA: TGTGCCCTGTCGACGGCTGGGGCCAACGTCCTGACTTTC

V gene: TRBV4-2
J gene: TRBJ1-2
CDR3 length: 17
clone size: NA
D gene: TRBD1
CDR3 protein: CASSQVEGTDRSYGYTF
CDR3 DNA: TGTGCCAGCAGCCAAGTAGAGGGCACGGACAGGAGTTATGGCTACACCTTC

V gene: TRBV2
J gene: TRBJ1-4
CDR3 length: 15
clone size: NA
D gene: TRBD1
CDR3 protein: CASTRLGQPNEKLFF
CDR3 DNA: TGTGCCAGCACCAGGCTGGGACAGCCGAATGAAAAACTGTTTTTT

V gene: TRBV29-1
J gene: TRBJ1-1
CDR3 length: 16
clone size: many
D gene: TRBD1
CDR3 protein: CSVEIVWGQLNTEAFF
CDR3 DNA: TGCAGCGTTGAAATCGTTTGGGGACAGCTGAACACTGAAGCTTTCTTT

V gene: TRBV7-7
J gene: TRBJ2-7
CDR3 length: 17
clone size: NA
D gene: NA
CDR3 protein: CASSRNVGGLSSYEQYF
CDR3 DNA: TGTGCCAGCTCACGCAACGTCGGGGGCCTAAGCTCCTACGAGCAGTACTTC

V gene: TRBV28
J gene: TRBJ2-7
CDR3 length: 11
clone size: few
D gene: NA
CDR3 protein: CAIRRGREQYF
CDR3 DNA: TGTGCCATCCGAAGGGGGAGAGAGCAGTACTTC

V gene: TRBV11-1
J gene: TRBJ2-7
CDR3 length: 12
clone size: many
D gene: NA
CDR3 protein: CASRGASYEQYF
CDR3 DNA: TGTGCCAGCCGAGGTGCCTCCTACGAGCAGTACTTC

V gene: TRBV20-1
J gene: TRBJ2-5
CDR3 length: 12
clone size: many
D gene: NA
CDR3 protein: CSARWLKETQYF
CDR3 DNA: TGCAGTGCTAGATGGCTCAAAGAGACCCAGTACTTC

V gene: TRBV2
J gene: TRBJ1-5
CDR3 length: 15
clone size: NA
D gene: NA
CDR3 protein: CASSWGGQSDQPQHF
CDR3 DNA: TGTGCCAGCAGCTGGGGGGGGCAGTCAGATCAGCCCCAGCATTTT